The present TCR beta chain was sequenced within a study of blood T cell repertoires in COVID-19. Across the study: Spain, Italy and the United States supplied samples that represented acute and convalescent COVID-19. PBMCs, B-cell-depleted T cells, or T cells provided the cDNA or gDNA that made up the material.

Deletions cut 3 bases from V and 8 bases from J, with 14 bases between. CDR3 length: 13 amino acids. The germline gives CDR1 SGDLS, CDR2 YYNGEE. Original handling: Quantification of nucleated cells was approximated via reference gene primer amplification. Produced via immunoSEQ multiplex PCR; TCRdb's table is partial and in-frame only. Clonal size and the V and J genes are those of that table, whereas D and trimming came from the DNA. Of roughly 220,000 clones in the sample, about four fifths were seen once. The sequence was collected from an older woman with acute or convalescent COVID-19. The sequenced sample consisted of peripheral blood. The rearrangement uses TRBV9 and TRBJ1-2, with D possibly matching TRBD1 (6 bases). The CDR3 here is CASSEPRGRGYTF. CDR3 nucleotides: TGTGCCAGCAGCGAGCCCAGGGGAAGGGGCTACACCTTC.